This T cell receptor (beta chain) came from a study of radiotherapy plus CTLA-4 blockade in lung cancer. On the study more broadly: Disease control was present in under 35% of patients, and objective responses in under 20%.

Details on this clone: Its specificity is not known.

CDR1 is SNHLY, CDR2 FYNNEI, per germline. Unmatched junction bases numbered 6, after V lost 4 bases and J lost 9 bases. The CDR3 is made up of 14 amino acids. Study-level results: Reports identified early blood T cell clone dynamics, with interferon-beta, as the best response predictor. Subsequent to radiotherapy plus ipilimumab, tumor-derived TCR clones underwent expansion in blood.

Alongside CTLA-4 blockade with ipilimumab, patients with chemo-refractory metastatic non-small-cell lung cancer received focal radiation. Profiling relied on immunoSEQ multiplex PCR, and the TCRdb table lists in-frame clones only, not all of them. The sample includes about 83,000 clones, over 70% seen only once; the top ten take under 5%. Here the sequenced sample was peripheral blood, taken from a patient treated with radiotherapy plus ipilimumab. This sequence was found in a human donor with non-small cell lung cancer who had a partial response to radiotherapy plus ipilimumab. Some clones in this sample may be carry-over from other donors' samples. J is TRBJ2-1 and V is TRBV2; TRBD2 aligns across 10 bases. For the CDR3, the DNA is TGTGCCAGCAGTGCCGGGACTAGCGCAGCTGAGCAGTTCTTC. The encoded protein is CASSAGTSAAEQFF.